These 15 T cell receptor beta chains came from one sample sequenced in a study of blood T cell repertoires in COVID-19. Profiled with immunoSEQ multiplex PCR; TCRdb holds only in-frame clones, not every one. The sample includes 150,000 to 200,000 clones, 84% of them seen just once. Material: peripheral blood. These receptors originate from a woman aged 70-85 years with COVID-19, enrolled during active disease.

The chain links TRBV28 to TRBJ1-2; D is perhaps TRBD1 (5 bases). The CDR3 length is 15 residues. V was trimmed by 5 bases and J by 6 bases, leaving 19 bases between them. Looked up from germline, CDR1 is MDHEN and CDR2 is SYDVKM. The CDR3 loop is CASSLPRGGAHGYTF. The CDR3 nucleotides read TGTGCCAGCAGTCTCCCCCGGGGAGGGGCCCATGGCTACACCTTC.

This chain links TRBV19 with TRBJ1-1; 9 nucleotides match TRBD1. Per the germline V gene, CDR1 is LNHDA and CDR2 is SQIVND (reference sequence). This CDR3 comprises 15 residues. With 3 bases clipped from V and 0 bases from J, the junction kept 2 bases outside the gene matches. CDR3 residues: CASSMGTGLNTEAFF. For the CDR3, the DNA is TGTGCCAGTAGTATGGGGACAGGGCTGAACACTGAAGCTTTCTTT.

The chain carries TRBV7-8 and TRBJ1-5; maybe TRBD1 (5 bases). This CDR3 is built from 16 residues. Germline-derived CDR1 and CDR2 are SGHVS and FQNEAQ. Trimming left V 1 base short and J 7 bases short, with 17 bases between. The CDR3 bases are TGTGCCAGCAGCTTAGGGCACAGCAGGGTGGGGCAGCCCCAGCATTTT. It yields the protein CASSLGHSRVGQPQHF.

The chain is built from TRBV5-4 and TRBJ2-7, with D possibly matching TRBD2 (6 bases). CDR1 SGHNT and CDR2 YYREEE come from the germline V gene (reference sequence). The CDR3 runs to 13 residues. The V end was cut by 4 bases, the J end by 3 bases, with 11 bases between. In DNA, the CDR3 is TGTGCCAGCAGCCCGGCCGGGAGCTACGAGCAGTACTTC. It codes for CASSPAGSYEQYF.

This chain links TRBV27 with TRBJ1-2, with TRBD1 matching over 9 bases. V shed 3 bases, J shed 7 bases, and the junction held 9 bases outside the gene matches. The CDR3 is made up of 15 amino acids. The germline V gene has CDR1 MNHEY and CDR2 SMNVEV (reference sequence). In nucleotides, the CDR3 is TGTGCCAGCAGTTTTCGGGACAGGGTACGCGGTGGCTACACCTTC. It yields the protein CASSFRDRVRGGYTF.

The table lists this clone with a few counts. The chain recombines TRBV30 with TRBJ1-1, with D maybe TRBD1 (6 bases). The V gene lost 1 base and the J gene lost 4 bases, with 16 bases spanning the gap. The CDR3 is 15 residues long. The germline V gene encodes CDR1 GTSNPN and CDR2 SVGIG (reference sequence). DNA for the CDR3: TGTGCCTGGAGTGCTCCCAAGCCAGGGGCCACTGAAGCTTTCTTT. It is translated as CAWSAPKPGATEAFF.

The J gene is TRBJ2-7, the V gene TRBV30, with TRBD2 matching 12 bases. The germline CDR1 and CDR2 sequences are GTSNPN and SVGIG (reference sequence). The ends lost 7 bases at V and 6 bases at J; junction bases unmatched: 7. This CDR3 has 13 residues. CDR3 sequence reads: CASLTSGRGEQYF. Here the CDR3 DNA reads TGTGCCTCCCTGACTAGCGGGAGAGGCGAGCAGTACTTC.

This clone has only one observation. This rearrangement joins TRBV9 to TRBJ2-3; maybe TRBD1 (6 bases). The CDR3 consists of 17 residues. Trimming cost V 0 bases and J 1 base, with 15 bases left between them. Germline values: CDR1 SGDLS, CDR2 YYNGEE. CDR3 sequence: CASSVVSRGGGTDTQYF. The CDR3 DNA reads as TGTGCCAGCAGCGTAGTATCAAGAGGGGGTGGCACAGATACGCAGTATTTT.

This rearrangement joins TRBV11-2 to TRBJ1-1; no reliable D call. Germline lookup yields CDR1 SGHAT and CDR2 FQNNGV. The CDR3 extends over 15 amino acids. V was cut by 4 bases and J by 0 bases, with 12 bases left in between. The CDR3 nucleotides are TGTGCCAGCAGCTCATGGGCGGGAGTGAACACTGAAGCTTTCTTT. This sequence encodes CASSSWAGVNTEAFF.

The chain employs TRBV6-6 and TRBJ2-1, with D perhaps matching TRBD2 (5 bases). The CDR3 has 14 residues. Germline lookup yields CDR1 MNHNY and CDR2 SVGAGI (reference sequence). The V end lost 4 bases, the J end lost 14 bases, and 21 bases lay between the germline ends. The DNA for the CDR3 is TGTGCCAGCAGTTTACATCTGGCGCTAGCCGCGGAGTTCTTC. It codes for CASSLHLALAAEFF.

The chain carries TRBV19 and TRBJ1-5; 7 nucleotides match TRBD1. V dropped 5 bases and J dropped 5; count of bases not matched to a gene: 6. Per germline, CDR1 LNHDA and CDR2 SQIVND (reference sequence). This CDR3 has 14 amino acids. The CDR3 region has the DNA TGTGCCAGTAGTTCCCGGGACAGTTATCAGCCCCAGCATTTT. Amino acid sequence: CASSSRDSYQPQHF.

The chain combines TRBV29-1 with TRBJ2-1, with TRBD2 matching 9 bases. Germline loops: CDR1 SQVTM, CDR2 ANQGSEA. With 4 bases clipped from V and 7 bases from J, the junction kept 8 bases outside the gene matches. There are 14 residues in the CDR3. The CDR3 DNA reads TGCAGCGTTGTTGGACTAGCGCACGGGAATGAGCAGTTCTTC. Residues: CSVVGLAHGNEQFF.

The chain employs TRBV10-3 and TRBJ2-6; 9 bases are shared with TRBD1. The ends lost 6 bases at V and 0 bases at J; junction bases unmatched: 6. The CDR3 length is 17 residues. CDR1 and CDR2 from the germline V gene are ENHRY and SYGVKD. In DNA, the CDR3 is TGTGCCATCAGCCGGGACAGGGCTGGCTCTGGGGCCAACGTCCTGACTTTC. This sequence encodes CAISRDRAGSGANVLTF.

The rearrangement uses TRBV27 and TRBJ2-3; 8 nucleotides agree with TRBD1. V lost 6 bases and J lost 3; bases outside the gene matches: 14. The CDR3 sequence is 17 residues long. Germline CDR1 and CDR2: MNHEY and SMNVEV (reference sequence). The CDR3 DNA reads TGTGCCAGCAGGACCGACAGGGGTTTGTCGTCGACAGATACGCAGTATTTT. Residues: CASRTDRGLSSTDTQYF.

This clone was seen only a few times. This chain links TRBV24-1 with TRBJ1-5, with 7 bases identical to TRBD1. The CDR3 loop spans 16 amino acids. Per the germline V gene, CDR1 is KGHDR and CDR2 is SFDVKD. The trim removed 5 bases at V and 0 bases at J, leaving 6 bases unmatched. The CDR3 spells CATSGNRGASNQPQHF. CDR3 nucleotide sequence: TGTGCCACCAGTGGAAACAGGGGAGCTAGCAATCAGCCCCAGCATTTT.